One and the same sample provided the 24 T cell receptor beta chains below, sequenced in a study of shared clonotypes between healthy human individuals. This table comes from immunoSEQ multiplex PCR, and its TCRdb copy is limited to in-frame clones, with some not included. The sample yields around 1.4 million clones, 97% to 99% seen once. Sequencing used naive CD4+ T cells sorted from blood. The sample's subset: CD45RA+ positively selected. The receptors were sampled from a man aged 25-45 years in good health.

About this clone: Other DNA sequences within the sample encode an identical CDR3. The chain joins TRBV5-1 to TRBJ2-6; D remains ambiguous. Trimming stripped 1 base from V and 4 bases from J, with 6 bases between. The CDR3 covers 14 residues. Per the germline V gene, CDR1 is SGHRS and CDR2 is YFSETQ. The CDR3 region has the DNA TGCGCCAGCAGCTTGACAGTAGGGGCCAACGTCCTGACTTTC. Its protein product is CASSLTVGANVLTF.

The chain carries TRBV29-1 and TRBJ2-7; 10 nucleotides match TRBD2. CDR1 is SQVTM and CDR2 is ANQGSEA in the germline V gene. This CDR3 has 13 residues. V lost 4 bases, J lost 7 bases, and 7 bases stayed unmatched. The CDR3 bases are TGCAGCGTTGCCGGCCTAGCGGGAGTTGAGCAGTACTTC. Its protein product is CSVAGLAGVEQYF.

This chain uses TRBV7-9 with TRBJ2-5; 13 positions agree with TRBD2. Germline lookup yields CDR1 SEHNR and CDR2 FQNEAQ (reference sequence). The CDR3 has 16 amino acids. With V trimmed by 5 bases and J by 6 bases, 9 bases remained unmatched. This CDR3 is CASSRRTSGSGKTQYF. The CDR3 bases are TGTGCCAGCAGCCGAAGGACTAGCGGGAGTGGAAAGACCCAGTACTTC. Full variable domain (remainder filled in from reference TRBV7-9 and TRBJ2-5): DTGVSQNPRHKITKRGQNVTFRCDPISEHNRLYWYRQTLGQGPEFLTYFQNEAQLEKSRLLSDRFSAERPKGSFSTLEIQRTEQGDSAMYLCASSRRTSGSGKTQYFGPGTRLLVL.

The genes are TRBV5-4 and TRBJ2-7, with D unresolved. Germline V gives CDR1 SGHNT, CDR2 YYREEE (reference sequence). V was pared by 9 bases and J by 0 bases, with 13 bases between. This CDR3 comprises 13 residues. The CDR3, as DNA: TGTGCCACTAGTCCATTGCCCTCCTACGAGCAGTACTTC. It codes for CATSPLPSYEQYF.

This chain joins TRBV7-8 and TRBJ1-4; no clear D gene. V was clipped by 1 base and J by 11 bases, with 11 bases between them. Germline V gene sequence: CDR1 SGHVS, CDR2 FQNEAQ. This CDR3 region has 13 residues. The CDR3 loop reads CASSLVEGMKLFF. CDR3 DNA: TGTGCCAGCAGCTTAGTTGAGGGCATGAAACTGTTTTTT.

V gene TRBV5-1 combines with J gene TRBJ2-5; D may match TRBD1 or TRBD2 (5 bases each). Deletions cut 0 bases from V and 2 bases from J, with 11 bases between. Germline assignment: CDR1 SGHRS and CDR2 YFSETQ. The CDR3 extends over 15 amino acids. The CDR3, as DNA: TGCGCCAGCAGCTTGGTCACGGGGCTGCAAGAGACCCAGTACTTC. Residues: CASSLVTGLQETQYF.

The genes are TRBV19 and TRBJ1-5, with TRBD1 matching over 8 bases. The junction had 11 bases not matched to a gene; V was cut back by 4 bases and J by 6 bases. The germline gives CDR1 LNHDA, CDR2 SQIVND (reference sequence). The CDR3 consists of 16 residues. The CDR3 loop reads CASSKADRDLSQPQHF. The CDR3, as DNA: TGTGCCAGTAGTAAGGCGGACAGGGATTTGAGTCAGCCCCAGCATTTT.

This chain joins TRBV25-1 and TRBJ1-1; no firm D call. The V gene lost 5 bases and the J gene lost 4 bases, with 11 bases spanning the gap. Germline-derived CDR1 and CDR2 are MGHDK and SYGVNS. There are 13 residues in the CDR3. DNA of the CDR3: TGTGCCAGCAGTACCCGGATCCCCACTGAAGCTTTCTTT. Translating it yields CASSTRIPTEAFF.

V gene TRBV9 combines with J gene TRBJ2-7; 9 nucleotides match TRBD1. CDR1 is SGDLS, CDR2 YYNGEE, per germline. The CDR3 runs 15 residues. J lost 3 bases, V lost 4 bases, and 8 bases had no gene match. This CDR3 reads CASSTGTGSGYEQYF. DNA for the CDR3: TGTGCCAGCAGCACCGGGACAGGGAGTGGCTACGAGCAGTACTTC.

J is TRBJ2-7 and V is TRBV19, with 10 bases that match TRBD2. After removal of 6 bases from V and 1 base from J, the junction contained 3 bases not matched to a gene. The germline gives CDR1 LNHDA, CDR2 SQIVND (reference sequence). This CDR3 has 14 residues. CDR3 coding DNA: TGTGCCAGTAGAAAGCGGGAGGGATCCTACGAGCAGTACTTC. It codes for CASRKREGSYEQYF.

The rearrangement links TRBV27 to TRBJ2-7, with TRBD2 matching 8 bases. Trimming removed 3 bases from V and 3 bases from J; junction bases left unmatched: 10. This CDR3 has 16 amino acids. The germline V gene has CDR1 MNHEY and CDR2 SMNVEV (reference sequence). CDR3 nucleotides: TGTGCCAGCAGTTTGGACGGGAGGGTCGGTTTCTACGAGCAGTACTTC. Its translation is CASSLDGRVGFYEQYF.

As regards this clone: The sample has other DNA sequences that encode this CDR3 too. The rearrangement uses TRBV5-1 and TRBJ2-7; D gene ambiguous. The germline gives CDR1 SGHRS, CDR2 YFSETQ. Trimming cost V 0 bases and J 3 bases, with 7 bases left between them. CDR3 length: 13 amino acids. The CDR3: CASSLEPFYEQYF. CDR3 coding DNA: TGCGCCAGCAGCTTGGAACCCTTCTACGAGCAGTACTTC.

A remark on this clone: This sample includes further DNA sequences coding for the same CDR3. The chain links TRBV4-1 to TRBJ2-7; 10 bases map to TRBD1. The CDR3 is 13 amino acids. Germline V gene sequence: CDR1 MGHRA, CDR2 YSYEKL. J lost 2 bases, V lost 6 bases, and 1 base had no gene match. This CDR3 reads CASRGTGAYEQYF. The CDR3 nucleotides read TGCGCCAGCAGAGGGACAGGGGCCTACGAGCAGTACTTC.

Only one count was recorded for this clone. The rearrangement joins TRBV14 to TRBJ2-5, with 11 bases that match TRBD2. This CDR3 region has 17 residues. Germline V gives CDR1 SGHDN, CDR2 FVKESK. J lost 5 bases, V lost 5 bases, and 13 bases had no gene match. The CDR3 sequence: CASSAVPGTSGRETQYF. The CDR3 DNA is TGTGCCAGCAGCGCCGTCCCCGGGACTAGCGGAAGGGAGACCCAGTACTTC.

The chain's CDR3 is CASSFRAPTGELFF. The DNA of the CDR3 is TGTGCCAGCAGCTTCCGTGCCCCCACCGGGGAGCTGTTTTTT. The rearrangement joins TRBV11-2 to TRBJ2-2; no reliable D call. Trimming took 3 bases from V and 4 from J, leaving 9 bases between them. The CDR3 sequence is 14 residues long. Germline values: CDR1 SGHAT, CDR2 FQNNGV.

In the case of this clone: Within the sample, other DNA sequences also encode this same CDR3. The CDR3 protein is CASSLQDQPQHF. In DNA, the CDR3 is TGTGCCAGCAGCTTACAGGATCAGCCCCAGCATTTT. The chain carries TRBV5-5 and TRBJ1-5; D perhaps matches TRBD1 (5 bases). The CDR3 is 12 residues long. In germline, CDR1 is SGHKS, CDR2 YYEKEE (reference sequence). V shed 2 bases and J shed 5 bases, with 5 bases lying between them.

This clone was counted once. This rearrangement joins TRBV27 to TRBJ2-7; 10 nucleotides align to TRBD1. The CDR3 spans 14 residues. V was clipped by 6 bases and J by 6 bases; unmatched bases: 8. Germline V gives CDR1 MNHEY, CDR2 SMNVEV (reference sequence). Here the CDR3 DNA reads TGTGCCAGCAGGCGGGACAGGGGTTCTGGCGAGCAGTACTTC. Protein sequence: CASRRDRGSGEQYF.

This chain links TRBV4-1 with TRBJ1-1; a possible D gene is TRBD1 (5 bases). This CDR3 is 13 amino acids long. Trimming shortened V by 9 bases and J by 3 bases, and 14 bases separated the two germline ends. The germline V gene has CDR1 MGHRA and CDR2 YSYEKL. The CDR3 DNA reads TGCGCCAGGGAGGCACAGGAGCACACTGAAGCTTTCTTT. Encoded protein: CAREAQEHTEAFF.

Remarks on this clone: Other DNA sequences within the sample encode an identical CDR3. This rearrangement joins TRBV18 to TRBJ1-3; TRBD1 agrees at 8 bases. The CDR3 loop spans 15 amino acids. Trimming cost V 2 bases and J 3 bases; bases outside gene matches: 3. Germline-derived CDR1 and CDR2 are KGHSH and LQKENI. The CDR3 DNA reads TGTGCCAGCTCACCATTGACAGGGGTTGGAAACACCATATATTTT. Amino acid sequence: CASSPLTGVGNTIYF.

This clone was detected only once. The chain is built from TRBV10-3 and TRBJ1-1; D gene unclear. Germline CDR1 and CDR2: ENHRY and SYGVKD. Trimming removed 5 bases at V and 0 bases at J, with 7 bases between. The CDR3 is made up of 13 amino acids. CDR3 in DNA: TGTGCCATCAGTCTGACGGTGAACACTGAAGCTTTCTTT. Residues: CAISLTVNTEAFF.

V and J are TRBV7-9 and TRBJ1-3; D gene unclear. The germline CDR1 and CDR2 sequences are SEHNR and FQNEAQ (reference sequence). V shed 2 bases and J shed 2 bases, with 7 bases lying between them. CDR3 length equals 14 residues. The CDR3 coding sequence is TGTGCCAGCAGCTTATTGGTAGCTGGAAACACCATATATTTT. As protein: CASSLLVAGNTIYF.

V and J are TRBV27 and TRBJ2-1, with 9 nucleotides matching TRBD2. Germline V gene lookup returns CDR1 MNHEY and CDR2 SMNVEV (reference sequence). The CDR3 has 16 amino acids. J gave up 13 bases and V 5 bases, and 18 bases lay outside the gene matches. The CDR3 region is CASSVTGTSPFSSQFF. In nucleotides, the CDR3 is TGTGCCAGCAGTGTAACCGGGACTAGCCCTTTTTCTAGTCAGTTCTTC.

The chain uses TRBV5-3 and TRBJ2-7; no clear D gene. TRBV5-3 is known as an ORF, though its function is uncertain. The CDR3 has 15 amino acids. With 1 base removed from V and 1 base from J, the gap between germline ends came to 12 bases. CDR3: CARSLWVQDSYEQYF. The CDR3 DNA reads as TGTGCCAGAAGCTTGTGGGTTCAGGATTCCTACGAGCAGTACTTC.

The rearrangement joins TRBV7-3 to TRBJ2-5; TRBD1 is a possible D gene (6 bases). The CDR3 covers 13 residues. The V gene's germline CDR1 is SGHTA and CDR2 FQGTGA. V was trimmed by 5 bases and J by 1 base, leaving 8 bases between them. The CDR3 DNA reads TGTGCCAGCAGCCGGACAGCCCAAGAGACCCAGTACTTC. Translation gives CASSRTAQETQYF.